Sequencing of this T cell receptor beta chain was carried out in a study of human T cells and chemical hapten exposure. As for the study in general: Yields of TCR per sample differed, chiefly owing to small differences in pooled library volume.

Study-level results: Positively correlated with patch test score were the counts of PT1 expanded TCRs. With DPC sensitization, TCRs exceeding 1 in 1000 frequency showed no change.

Sample time point: patch test 1, 2 weeks after DPC sensitization. Treatment given: therapeutic diphenylcyclopropenone sensitization with weekly scalp DPC. Unfractionated whole blood served as the source for total RNA extraction. The CDR3 sequence is 13 residues long. The V gene's germline CDR1 is LNHDA and CDR2 SQIVND (reference sequence). Trimming stripped 6 bases from V and 6 bases from J, with 12 bases between. In TCRdb, the RACE reads were re-called with MiXCR into one record per CDR3 protein. The sample consists of tens of thousands of distinct CDR3 sequences, more than 9.5% of them appearing once. This clonotype was counted a few times. Antigen: not known.

V and J are TRBV19 and TRBJ1-5; a possible D gene is TRBD1 (5 bases). The sample in question was whole blood, obtained in connection with sensitization to the hapten diphenylcyclopropenone (DPC). The receptor was derived from a woman aged 40 to 50 with alopecia areata. Some clones in this sample may be carry-over from other donors' samples. CDR3 nucleotide sequence: TGTGCCAGTAGATCCGGGGACCGTCAGCCCCAGCATTTT. Its protein is CASRSGDRQPQHF.